This TCR beta chain was profiled in a study of T-cell memory formation after mild COVID-19. TCRdb re-called the 5' RACE reads through MiXCR, storing one row per CDR3 protein. The sample records more than 250,000 distinct CDR3 sequences, under 20% being singletons. The length of the CDR3 is 14 residues. V trimming: 5 bases; J trimming: 8 bases; junction bases outside the gene matches: 9. This TCR was recovered from a man aged 18 to 29 who had mild COVID-19 (a few samples of this study predate the infection). Cell type and time point are not known. V is TRBV12-3 or TRBV12-4 and J is TRBJ1-2; 9 nucleotides agree with TRBD1. What was sequenced was PBMCs or a T cell subset sorted from them (not recorded which). In DNA form, the CDR3 reads TGTGCCAGCAGTGCACAGGGGGCACGGGTCGGCTACACCTTC. Amino acid sequence: CASSAQGARVGYTF.